The source of this T cell receptor (beta chain) is a study of blood T cell repertoires in COVID-19 (dated by TCRdb to about 2020). Looking at the study overall: Samples from collaborators originated in the United States, Italy and Spain and spanned both the acute and convalescent phases of COVID-19. Subjects who had been exposed to COVID-19, were actively infected with it, or had recovered from it provided the deeply sampled blood TCRbeta repertoires that made up the dataset. The sample metadata nearly always contained a de-identified subject ID, COVID-19 status, age in years and sex. Where available, HLA class I and class II types were taken from metadata supplied by the sample provider and were not determined by assay-based typing. The samples were drawn from two sources: the first 160 participants of the ongoing ImmuneRACE study, and 950 to 1,500 subjects contributed by 6 global collaborators. The repertoires were released in a freely available public database meant as a resource for research on the immune response to SARS-CoV-2. The material from the prospective study consisted of cDNA or gDNA derived from T cells, B-cell-depleted T cells, or PBMCs. Here is what the overall study found, with its caveats: The amount of clinical and demographic metadata varied by source and participant and was provided uncurated.

This clone was seen only once. The antigen it binds to is not known. There are no base qualities to consult, and no much larger clone falls within one base. The immunoSEQ Assay, a bias-controlled multiplex PCR, was used to amplify TCRbeta CDR3 regions from genomic DNA. On the authors' methods: Nucleated cell counts per sample were estimated from amplification of reference gene primers within the assay. To quantify the absolute abundance of each unique TCRbeta CDR3 rearrangement, sequence reads were collapsed and filtered. For each sample, productive Simpson clonality was calculated as the square root of Simpson's diversity index over productive rearrangements. In TCRdb, the immuneACCESS table is reduced to in-frame sequences with V and J assigned. These tables do not hold every clone; where another copy was compared, an unresolved V gene accounts for under half, and the others remain unexplained. V and J calls and clone size are those listed in that table; D and trimming were worked out from the DNA. The sample contains some 28,000 clones, roughly 79% of them found a single time. The ten largest clones take up almost 40% of the sample.

The germline V gene gives CDR1 as KGHSH and CDR2 as LQKENI. Trimmed from V: 6 bases; trimmed from J: 5 bases; junction bases lacking a gene match: 12. The CDR3 holds 15 amino acids from the cysteine to the phenylalanine. Just the 45-base CDR3 DNA is kept, in frame starting at base 1. The collaborating institutions used their own protocols to collect whole blood in K2EDTA tubes. For TCRbeta analysis, collaborators shipped samples as frozen whole blood, isolated PBMCs, or DNA extracted from either of those sample types. Sample: peripheral blood. Recombination linked TRBV18 to TRBJ2-5, with 7 junctional bases fitting TRBD2. The clonotype originates from a man between 65 and 79 years old with acute or convalescent COVID-19. CDR3 sequence: CASSRGTTRGETQYF. The nucleotide sequence reads as follows: TGTGCCAGCTCGCGCGGGACTACCAGAGGGGAGACCCAGTACTTC.